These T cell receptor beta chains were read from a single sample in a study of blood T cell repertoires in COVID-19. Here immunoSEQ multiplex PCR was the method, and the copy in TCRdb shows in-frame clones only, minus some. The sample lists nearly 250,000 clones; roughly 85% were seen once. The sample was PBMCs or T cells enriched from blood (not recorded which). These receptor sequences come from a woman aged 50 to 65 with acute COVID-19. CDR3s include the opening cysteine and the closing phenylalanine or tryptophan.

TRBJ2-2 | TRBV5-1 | CASSTGQPTNTGELFF
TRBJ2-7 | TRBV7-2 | CASSPPGLAGGGNEQYF
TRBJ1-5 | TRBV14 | CASSQGGGKNQPQHF
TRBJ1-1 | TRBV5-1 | CASSLLQGMDTEAFF
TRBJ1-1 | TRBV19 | CASSMDRGVFTEAFF
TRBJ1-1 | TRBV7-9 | CASSFSGRNTEAFF
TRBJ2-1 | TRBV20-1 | CSAKRGEKQFF
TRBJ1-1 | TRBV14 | CASSPEWGGHTEAFF
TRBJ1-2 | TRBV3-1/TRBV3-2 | CASSQDFGGRAYGYTF
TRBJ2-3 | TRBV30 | CAWSGAGTDTQYF
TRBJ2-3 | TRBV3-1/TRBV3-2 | CASSQRQGGNTDTQYF
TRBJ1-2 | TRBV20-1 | CSASETGVYGYTF
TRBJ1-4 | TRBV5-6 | CASSFGQGGEKLFF
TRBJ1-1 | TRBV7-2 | CASSFLGTGGWSTEAFF